Below are 26 T cell receptor beta chains sequenced from a single sample in a study of human T cells and chemical hapten exposure. Regarding time point: patch test 1, 2 weeks after DPC sensitization. The sample's treatment: therapeutic diphenylcyclopropenone sensitization with weekly scalp DPC. One entry per CDR3 protein results from TCRdb running MiXCR on the RACE reads. This table has 65,000 to 85,000 distinct CDR3 sequences, approximately 12% appearing once. The sample was whole blood, taken in connection with sensitization to the hapten diphenylcyclopropenone (DPC). These receptors all stem from an older woman with alopecia areata. Some clones in this sample may be carry-over from other donors' samples.

This clonotype was detected ten times or more. The chain employs TRBV18 and TRBJ2-5; TRBD1 agrees at 10 bases. Germline CDR1 KGHSH, CDR2 LQKENI. This CDR3 is built from 14 residues. The trim removed 3 bases at V and 4 bases at J, leaving 2 bases unmatched. For the CDR3, the DNA is TGTGCCAGCTCACCCCGGACAGGGGGAGAGACCCAGTACTTC. This sequence encodes CASSPRTGGETQYF.

The chain is built from TRBV7-8 and TRBJ2-7, with 7 positions matching TRBD1. Trimming removed 4 bases from V and 6 bases from J; junction bases left unmatched: 9. Germline V CDR1 and CDR2: SGHVS, FQNEAQ. The CDR3 loop spans 14 amino acids. This CDR3 is CASSSPGQRFEQYF. As DNA, the CDR3 is TGTGCCAGCAGCTCTCCGGGACAGCGGTTCGAGCAGTACTTC.

The chain is built from TRBV6-2 or TRBV6-3 and TRBJ2-7; 9 bases align to TRBD1. The V and J ends lost 6 bases and 5 bases, in that order; junction bases with no gene match: 8. This CDR3 contains 14 residues. The germline CDR1 and CDR2 sequences are MNHEY and SVGEGT. The CDR3 coding sequence is TGTGCCAGCAGCCCGACAGGGGGTATAGACGAGCAGTACTTC. This sequence encodes CASSPTGGIDEQYF.

This clonotype was seen many times. The chain couples TRBV12-3 or TRBV12-4 to TRBJ1-1; D is unresolved. V lost 4 bases, J lost 11 bases, and 14 bases lay in between. CDR3 size: 12 residues. CDR3 residues: CASSSLGSPAFF. The CDR3 nucleotides read TGTGCCAGCAGTTCCCTGGGATCCCCGGCTTTCTTT.

This clonotype has at least ten counts. The rearrangement joins TRBV20-1 to TRBJ2-3; D is undetermined. V was trimmed by 6 bases and J by 6 bases, leaving 19 bases between them. This CDR3 is built from 14 residues. In germline, CDR1 is DFQATT, CDR2 SNEGSKA (reference sequence). In DNA form, the CDR3 reads TGCAGTGCAGCCTCCGTTTCGAGCCCCGATACGCAGTATTTT. Its translation is CSAASVSSPDTQYF.

This clonotype appeared a few times. The chain employs TRBV15 and TRBJ2-6; possibly TRBD2 for D (6 bases). The CDR3 extends over 15 amino acids. Deletions cut 5 bases from V and 2 bases from J, with 10 bases between. The germline V gene encodes CDR1 LNHNV and CDR2 YYDKDF (reference sequence). The CDR3 nucleotides read TGTGCCACCAGCGATACGGGAGCTGGGGCCAACGTCCTGACTTTC. It specifies CATSDTGAGANVLTF.

The chain recombines TRBV20-1 with TRBJ2-7; tentative D call: TRBD1 (6 bases). CDR1 is DFQATT and CDR2 is SNEGSKA in the germline V gene (reference sequence). The CDR3 is 13 amino acids. The ends were cut back, 6 bases at V and 7 bases at J, with 19 bases in the middle. The CDR3 nucleotides are TGCAGTGCCATACAGGGCATAGGGGTTGAGCAGTACTTC. Translated, it gives CSAIQGIGVEQYF.

This clonotype has more than one count but fewer than ten. V and J are TRBV25-1 and TRBJ2-1; 9 bases line up with TRBD2. Germline V gene data show CDR1 as MGHDK and CDR2 as SYGVNS. This CDR3 is 15 amino acids long. With 3 bases clipped from V and 2 bases from J, the junction kept 2 bases outside the gene matches. The CDR3 DNA follows: TGTGCCAGCAGTGACATAGCGGGGGCCTACAATGAGCAGTTCTTC. It specifies CASSDIAGAYNEQFF.

About this clonotype: Since a much larger clone is just one base distant, this may be a read error. The chain carries TRBV12-3 or TRBV12-4 and TRBJ2-4; a possible D gene is TRBD2 (6 bases). This CDR3 spans 16 amino acids. CDR3 sequence reads: CVSSPAGYLQWNIQYF. The CDR3 bases are TGTGTCAGCTCCCCCGCGGGGTATCTCCAATGGAACATTCAGTACTTC.

This clonotype was observed at least ten times. The chain links TRBV3-1 to TRBJ1-5; no clear D. CDR3 length: 14 amino acids. Germline CDR1 reads LGHDT; CDR2 reads YNNKEL (reference sequence). Deletions cut 2 bases from V and 3 bases from J, with 8 bases between. The CDR3 sequence: CASSQNRNNQPQHF. The DNA for the CDR3 is TGTGCCAGCAGCCAAAACAGAAACAATCAGCCCCAGCATTTT.

V and J are TRBV12-3 or TRBV12-4 and TRBJ1-5, with D maybe TRBD1 (6 bases). Trimming left V 2 bases short and J 1 base short, with 12 bases between. The length of the CDR3 is 16 residues. The CDR3 sequence is CASSLITGMSNQPQHF. The CDR3 bases are TGTGCCAGCAGTTTAATCACAGGGATGAGCAATCAGCCCCAGCATTTT.

The V gene is TRBV19, the J gene TRBJ2-5, with 7 bases aligning to TRBD2. Germline CDR1 reads LNHDA; CDR2 reads SQIVND (reference sequence). V shed 9 bases and J 0 bases; nucleotides not matched to a gene: 10. The CDR3 is 15 residues long. CDR3 in amino acids: CASARTRNDQETQYF. The DNA of the CDR3 is TGTGCCAGCGCACGGACTAGAAACGACCAAGAGACCCAGTACTTC.

This clonotype was detected many times. The V gene is TRBV6-1, the J gene TRBJ1-5, with unresolved D. The V and J ends lost 10 bases and 0 bases respectively, with 16 bases between them. Germline CDR1 reads MNHNS; CDR2 reads SASEGT. This CDR3 comprises 15 residues. CDR3 sequence reads: CAIRRVGVSNQPQHF. Here the CDR3 DNA reads TGTGCCATCCGTAGGGTGGGTGTTAGCAATCAGCCCCAGCATTTT.

This clonotype was counted at least ten times. The J gene is TRBJ2-6, the V gene TRBV7-6, with 11 bases fitting TRBD1. The J segment lost 2 bases and the V segment lost 5 bases, leaving 11 bases of the junction unmatched. CDR1 and CDR2 from the germline V gene are SGHVS and FNYEAQ. This CDR3 spans 19 amino acids. The CDR3 region is CASSPRSRTGGAGANVLTF. The CDR3 DNA sequence: TGTGCCAGCAGCCCCAGATCCCGGACAGGGGGCGCTGGGGCCAACGTCCTGACTTTC.

This clonotype was seen ten or more times. One junction end does not reproduce the germline sequence, and a read error may be involved. The chain is built from TRBV25-1 and TRBJ1-4; 7 bases match TRBD1. Per germline, CDR1 MGHDK and CDR2 SYGVNS. The CDR3 covers 16 residues. CDR3 coding DNA: TGTGCCAGCAGCGAATCAACAGGGGTGATGTCGGAAAAACTGTTTTTT. It yields the protein CASSESTGVMSEKLFF. Together with reference TRBV25-1 and TRBJ1-4, the CDR3 gives the full variable domain: EADIYQTPRYLVIGTGKKITLECSQTMGHDKMYWYQQDPGMELHLIHYSYGVNSTEKGDLSSESTVSRIRTEHFPLTLESARPSHTSQYLCASSESTGVMSEKLFFGSGTQLSVL.

This clonotype was observed a handful of times. V and J are TRBV5-1 and TRBJ1-3, with 8 positions matching TRBD1. CDR1 and CDR2 from the germline V gene are SGHRS and YFSETQ. CDR3 length equals 14 residues. After removal of 2 bases from V and 6 bases from J, the junction contained 4 bases not matched to a gene. Here the CDR3 DNA reads TGCGCCAGCAGCTTCACAGGGGGACAAAACACCATATATTTT. This sequence encodes CASSFTGGQNTIYF. Drawing the rest from reference TRBV5-1 and TRBJ1-3, the complete variable domain is KAGVTQTPRYLIKTRGQQVTLSCSPISGHRSVSWYQQTPGQGLQFLFEYFSETQRNKGNFPGRFSGRQFSNSRSEMNVSTLELGDSALYLCASSFTGGQNTIYFGEGSWLTVV.

This clonotype was counted at least ten times. This sequence joins TRBV6-2 or TRBV6-3 and TRBJ2-7; TRBD1 is a possible D gene (5 bases). This CDR3 is 15 amino acids long. CDR1 and CDR2 (germline): MNHEY, SVGEGT. V was clipped by 1 base and J by 4 bases, with 14 bases between them. Here the CDR3 DNA reads TGTGCCAGCAGTTACTATCAGCCGGACAAGTACGAGCAGTACTTC. It specifies CASSYYQPDKYEQYF.

This clonotype came up many times. The CDR3 region has the DNA TGTGCCAGCAGCCGGGACAGCAATAACTATGGCTACACCTTC. This codes for CASSRDSNNYGYTF. The chain joins TRBV14 to TRBJ1-2; TRBD1 matches 7 bases. The V and J ends lost 4 bases and 1 base, in that order; junction bases with no gene match: 3. CDR1 and CDR2 from the germline V gene are SGHDN and FVKESK. The CDR3 contains 14 residues. Full variable domain (remainder filled in from reference TRBV14 and TRBJ1-2): EAGVTQFPSHSVIEKGQTVTLRCDPISGHDNLYWYRRVMGKEIKFLLHFVKESKQDESGMPNNRFLAERTGGTYSTLKVQPAELEDSGVYFCASSRDSNNYGYTFGSGTRLTVV.

This clonotype was observed many times. This rearrangement joins TRBV5-8 to TRBJ1-2, with no clear D. V shed 4 bases and J shed 12 bases, with 22 bases lying between them. From germline, CDR1 is SGHTS and CDR2 YDEGEE. This CDR3 has 14 residues. The CDR3 region has the DNA TGTGCCAGCAGCCCCCGAGGCGCGGCCATGTCGAACACCTTC. As protein: CASSPRGAAMSNTF.

In this sample, this clonotype turned up a few times. The chain links TRBV27 to TRBJ2-3; no firm D call. The germline V gene encodes CDR1 MNHEY and CDR2 SMNVEV (reference sequence). The CDR3 consists of 15 residues. V lost 4 bases and J 0 bases, leaving 11 bases between the germline ends. The CDR3 coding sequence is TGTGCCAGCAGTTCCGAACACCTTAGCACAGATACGCAGTATTTT. It encodes CASSSEHLSTDTQYF.

This clonotype showed up many times. This chain connects TRBV6-1 to TRBJ1-6; no definite D call. V gave up 3 bases and J gave up 8 bases, with 5 bases separating them. The CDR3 extends over 12 amino acids. Germline CDR1 and CDR2: MNHNS and SASEGT. The CDR3 loop is CASSDGDSPLHF. CDR3 sequence (DNA): TGTGCCAGCAGTGACGGGGATTCACCCCTCCACTTT.

Note on this clonotype: One end of the junction does not line up with germline, which may come from a read error. This chain joins TRBV6-6 and TRBJ1-3; the D is unclear. This CDR3 contains 17 residues. CDR1 MNHNY and CDR2 SVGAGI come from the germline V gene (reference sequence). DNA for the CDR3: TGTGCCAGCAGCCGATTCGCCGCGTTGGGCACTGGAATCACCATATATTTT. Its protein product is CASSRFAALGTGITIYF.

This clonotype showed up many times. The chain combines TRBV7-3 with TRBJ2-7, with D perhaps TRBD2 (5 bases). Germline V CDR1 and CDR2: SGHTA, FQGTGA. The CDR3 runs 13 residues. Trimming stripped 5 bases from V and 2 bases from J, with 10 bases between. CDR3 DNA sequence: TGTGCCAGCAGCCGGGGTATCCCCTACGAGCAGTACTTC. Translation gives CASSRGIPYEQYF.

This clonotype was counted a single time. Germline is not matched at one junction end, which may reflect a read error. The rearrangement joins TRBV20-1 to TRBJ1-1; tentative D call: TRBD1 (6 bases). Germline V lookup: CDR1 DFQATT, CDR2 SNEGSKA (reference sequence). The CDR3 sequence is 13 residues long. CDR3 in amino acids: CGAKIRDIPEAFF. The CDR3 DNA sequence: TGCGGTGCTAAAATCCGGGACATTCCTGAAGCTTTCTTT.

This clonotype has a count of ten or more. The chain combines TRBV29-1 with TRBJ2-3; perhaps TRBD2 as D (6 bases). V was trimmed by 2 bases and J by 4 bases, leaving 13 bases between them. Germline CDR1 and CDR2: SQVTM and ANQGSEA. The CDR3 is 14 amino acids. CDR3 amino acids: CSVEQVGGADTQYF. The CDR3 DNA reads TGCAGCGTTGAACAGGTGGGGGGTGCAGATACGCAGTATTTT.

This clonotype showed up many times. The V call is TRBV7-9, the J call TRBJ1-5; 7 positions match TRBD1. This CDR3 is 16 amino acids long. The germline V gene has CDR1 SEHNR and CDR2 FQNEAQ (reference sequence). The trim removed 5 bases at V and 2 bases at J, leaving 9 bases unmatched. In DNA form, the CDR3 reads TGTGCCAGCAGCCGGACGACAGGGTTGGGCAATCAGCCCCAGCATTTT. Translated: CASSRTTGLGNQPQHF.